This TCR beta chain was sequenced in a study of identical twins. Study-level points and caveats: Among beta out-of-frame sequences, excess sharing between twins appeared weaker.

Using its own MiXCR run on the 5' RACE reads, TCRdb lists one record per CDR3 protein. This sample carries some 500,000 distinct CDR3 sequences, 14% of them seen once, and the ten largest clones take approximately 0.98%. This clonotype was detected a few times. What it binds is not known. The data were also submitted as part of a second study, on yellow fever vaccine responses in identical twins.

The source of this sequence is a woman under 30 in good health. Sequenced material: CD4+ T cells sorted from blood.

The CDR3 loop is CASSHGQDQPQHF. CDR3 in DNA: TGTGCCAGCAGCCACGGACAGGATCAGCCCCAGCATTTT. The chain links TRBV6-2 or TRBV6-3 to TRBJ1-5; 7 positions match TRBD1. CDR1 MNHEY and CDR2 SVGEGT come from the germline V gene. V was pared by 6 bases and J by 5 bases, with 4 bases of the junction left unmatched. CDR3 length: 13 residues.